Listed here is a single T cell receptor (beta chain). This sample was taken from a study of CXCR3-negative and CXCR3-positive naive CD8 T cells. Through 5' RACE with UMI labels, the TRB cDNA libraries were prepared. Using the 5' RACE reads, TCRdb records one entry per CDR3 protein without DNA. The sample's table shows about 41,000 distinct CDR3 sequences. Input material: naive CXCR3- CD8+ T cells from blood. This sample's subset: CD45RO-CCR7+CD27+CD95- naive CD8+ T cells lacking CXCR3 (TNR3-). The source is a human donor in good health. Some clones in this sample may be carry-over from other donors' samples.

This CDR3 is CAWDLGARTYGYTF. The V and J genes are TRBV30 and TRBJ1-2; as DNA is missing, the TRBD1 call by TCRdb cannot be tested. Germline assignment: CDR1 GTSNPN and CDR2 SVGIG (reference sequence). The CDR3 totals 14 residues.